Below are 18 T cell receptor beta chains sequenced from a single sample in a study of blood T cell repertoires in COVID-19. The assay was immunoSEQ multiplex PCR, and TCRdb's table has in-frame clones only and misses some. This table holds roughly 340,000 clones, approximately 92% found once. The sequencing input was PBMCs or T cells enriched from blood (not recorded which). These receptors all stem from a man younger than 35 who had recovered from COVID-19.

This clone showed up just once. V is TRBV4-1 and J is TRBJ1-1; the match to TRBD1 covers 8 bases. This CDR3 has 16 amino acids. Germline V gene sequence: CDR1 MGHRA, CDR2 YSYEKL. V was pared by 0 bases and J by 1 base, with 4 bases of the junction left unmatched. CDR3 region: CASSQETGAGNTEAFF. The CDR3, as DNA: TGCGCCAGCAGCCAAGAGACAGGGGCGGGGAACACTGAAGCTTTCTTT.

This chain joins TRBV28 and TRBJ1-2, with 9 bases identical to TRBD1. The germline CDR1 and CDR2 sequences are MDHEN and SYDVKM. This CDR3 spans 15 amino acids. Unmatched junction bases numbered 6, after V lost 6 bases and J lost 1 base. The CDR3 DNA reads TGTGCCAGCAGGGGACAGGGTGTAGTTAACTATGGCTACACCTTC. Translated: CASRGQGVVNYGYTF.

The J gene is TRBJ2-3, the V gene TRBV12-2; no DNA check was done on the table's D call, TRBD2. TRBV12-2 is annotated as a pseudogene. The CDR3 contains 15 residues. The CDR3 loop reads CASRPHRGGADTQYF. The CDR3 region has the DNA TGTGCAAGTCGCCCTCACCGGGGGGGTGCGGATACGCAGTATTTT.

A remark on this clone: This CDR3 is also generated by other DNA sequences in the sample. The V call is TRBV28, the J call TRBJ2-3; D is undetermined. The CDR3 runs to 12 residues. Between the trimmed V and J ends, which lost 2 bases and 6 bases, there was a span of 6 bases. Germline lookup yields CDR1 MDHEN and CDR2 SYDVKM. The CDR3 coding sequence is TGTGCCAGCAGTTTACTCACTGATACGCAGTATTTT. This gives the protein CASSLLTDTQYF.

The V call is TRBV7-2, the J call TRBJ1-4; D unresolved. This CDR3 is 17 amino acids long. The V end was cut by 5 bases, the J end by 0 bases, with 16 bases between. Germline-derived CDR1 and CDR2 are SGHTA and FQGNSA. The chain's CDR3 is CASSRQESLATNEKLFF. CDR3 bases: TGTGCCAGCAGCAGACAAGAATCCCTTGCAACTAATGAAAAACTGTTTTTT.

This clone came up a few times. The V and J genes are TRBV5-1 and TRBJ2-3, with TRBD2 as a possible D gene (6 bases). V was pared by 2 bases and J by 3 bases, with 10 bases between. Per the germline V gene, CDR1 is SGHRS and CDR2 is YFSETQ. CDR3 length equals 14 residues. The chain's CDR3 is CASSFSGGTDTQYF. CDR3 sequence (DNA): TGCGCCAGCAGCTTTAGCGGAGGGACAGATACGCAGTATTTT.

The chain joins TRBV28 to TRBJ2-2, with D maybe TRBD1 (6 bases). V dropped 5 bases and J dropped 5 bases, with 21 bases sitting between them. The CDR3 spans 17 residues. Germline CDR1 reads MDHEN; CDR2 reads SYDVKM. Here the CDR3 DNA reads TGTGCCAGCAGTAGCCATCCGGGACAATTAACGACCGGGGAGCTGTTTTTT. Amino acid sequence: CASSSHPGQLTTGELFF.

V usage is TRBV27 and J usage is TRBJ1-2; no reliable D call. CDR1 MNHEY and CDR2 SMNVEV come from the germline V gene (reference sequence). This CDR3 region has 14 residues. Deletions cut 3 bases from V and 5 bases from J, with 13 bases between. In DNA, the CDR3 is TGTGCCAGCAGTTTTGCGGGCTTCGGGTATGGCTACACCTTC. It yields the protein CASSFAGFGYGYTF.

This clone was seen just once. The gene calls are TRBV27 and TRBJ2-1, with 13 bases fitting TRBD2. Germline assignment: CDR1 MNHEY and CDR2 SMNVEV (reference sequence). The CDR3 runs 19 residues. The V and J ends lost 4 bases and 3 bases, in that order; junction bases with no gene match: 12. The CDR3 protein is CASSWTSGSSWNNYNEQFF. The CDR3 coding sequence is TGTGCCAGCAGTTGGACTAGCGGGAGTAGTTGGAATAACTACAATGAGCAGTTCTTC.

V and J are TRBV5-4 and TRBJ2-1; D may be TRBD1 (6 bases). Trimming stripped 4 bases from V and 6 bases from J, with 17 bases between. Germline V gene lookup returns CDR1 SGHNT and CDR2 YYREEE (reference sequence). There are 15 residues in the CDR3. The CDR3 region has the DNA TGTGCCAGCAGCCCCAACCTTCGAGGGGGCAATGAGCAGTTCTTC. Protein: CASSPNLRGGNEQFF.

V gene TRBV5-4 combines with J gene TRBJ2-3; weak D call: TRBD2 (6 bases). The V and J ends lost 0 bases and 5 bases respectively, with 13 bases between them. CDR1 and CDR2 (germline): SGHNT, YYREEE (reference sequence). The CDR3 extends over 15 amino acids. The CDR3 sequence is CASSLEVGDLDTQYF. The CDR3 region has the DNA TGTGCCAGCAGCTTGGAGGTCGGGGACTTAGATACGCAGTATTTT.

The DNA for the CDR3 is TGTGCCTGGAGTGACACCAGCTACAATGAGCAGTTCTTC. Translated: CAWSDTSYNEQFF. The chain employs TRBV30 and TRBJ2-1; D is unclear. The CDR3 is 13 residues long. Trimming shortened V by 1 base and J by 3 bases, and 7 bases separated the two germline ends. CDR1 GTSNPN and CDR2 SVGIG come from the germline V gene (reference sequence).

The J gene is TRBJ1-2, the V gene TRBV27; D gene unclear. V lost 2 bases and J 3 bases, leaving 7 bases between the germline ends. CDR3 size: 13 residues. Germline CDR1 reads MNHEY; CDR2 reads SMNVEV (reference sequence). CDR3 in amino acids: CASSLQADYGYTF. The CDR3 DNA reads as TGTGCCAGCAGTTTACAGGCAGACTATGGCTACACCTTC.

V is TRBV19 and J is TRBJ1-2; 10 nucleotides align to TRBD1. J gave up 0 bases and V 6 bases, and 10 bases lay outside the gene matches. CDR1 is LNHDA, CDR2 SQIVND, per germline (reference sequence). This CDR3 region has 17 residues. CDR3 coding DNA: TGTGCCAGTAGCTTGACAGGGGGCGCCGGGGCTAACTATGGCTACACCTTC. Its protein is CASSLTGGAGANYGYTF.

The chain joins TRBV18 to TRBJ2-5; TRBD2 is a possible D gene (6 bases). V gave up 3 bases and J gave up 7 bases, with 6 bases separating them. Per germline, CDR1 KGHSH and CDR2 LQKENI. The length of the CDR3 is 11 residues. In nucleotides, the CDR3 is TGTGCCAGCTCACCCGGGGGGACCCAGTACTTC. Its protein product is CASSPGGTQYF.

To note about this clone: Other nucleotide sequences in the sample specify the same CDR3. The J gene is TRBJ1-4, the V gene TRBV4-1; D is unresolved. The V gene lost 4 bases and the J gene lost 6 bases, with 3 bases spanning the gap. Germline CDR1 and CDR2: MGHRA and YSYEKL. The CDR3 extends over 11 amino acids. The CDR3 sequence is CASSPDEKLFF. Written as DNA, the CDR3 is TGCGCCAGCAGCCCTGATGAAAAACTGTTTTTT.

This chain links TRBV6-5 with TRBJ1-1; no definite D call. V was shortened by 0 bases and J by 4 bases, with 15 bases between the two germline ends. There are 16 residues in the CDR3. Germline V gives CDR1 MNHEY, CDR2 SVGAGI. CDR3 residues: CASSYSIRGSGTEAFF. Here the CDR3 DNA reads TGTGCCAGCAGTTACTCGATCCGGGGTTCGGGCACTGAAGCTTTCTTT.

The chain employs TRBV2 and TRBJ1-1; D call uncertain. This CDR3 has 11 residues. The germline V gene has CDR1 SNHLY and CDR2 FYNNEI. V was clipped by 4 bases and J by 3 bases, with 3 bases between them. The CDR3 protein is CASSGDTEAFF. In DNA, the CDR3 is TGTGCCAGCAGTGGAGACACTGAAGCTTTCTTT.